This record covers a single T cell receptor (beta chain). Its antigen is currently unknown. Extraction and reverse transcription of RNA yielded cDNA as the sequencing template. Method: immunoSEQ multiplex PCR; TCRdb's copy keeps in-frame clones and lacks some. The data contain about 300,000 clones, 58% of them seen just once; the ten biggest clones take up more than 1.5%. This entry is derived from a study of CD8+ T cells in alopecia areata. Across the whole study: Those treated were given oral tofacitinib at 5 to 10 mg twice daily. Dosing with tofacitinib proceeded for 6 to 18 months, followed by 6 months off drug. Points from the study as a whole: Researchers reported that TCR sharing among patients proved less clear than in mice, possibly HLA-linked. Scalp clonality, along with expanded CD8+ clones among the top 100, was significantly decreased by tofacitinib.

Treatment denoted: oral pan-JAK inhibitor, 5-10 mg twice daily. The receptor was derived from a human donor with alopecia areata. The source material was CD4+ T cells sorted from blood, sampled at week 24, from a patient treated with tofacitinib.

CDR3 amino acids: CASSEFGETQYF. The CDR3, as DNA: TGTGCCAGCAGTGAGTTCGGGGAGACCCAGTACTTC. This chain links TRBV2 with TRBJ2-5; D is uncertain. The CDR3 covers 12 residues. In germline, CDR1 is SNHLY, CDR2 FYNNEI. V dropped 3 bases and J dropped 5 bases, with 7 bases sitting between them.